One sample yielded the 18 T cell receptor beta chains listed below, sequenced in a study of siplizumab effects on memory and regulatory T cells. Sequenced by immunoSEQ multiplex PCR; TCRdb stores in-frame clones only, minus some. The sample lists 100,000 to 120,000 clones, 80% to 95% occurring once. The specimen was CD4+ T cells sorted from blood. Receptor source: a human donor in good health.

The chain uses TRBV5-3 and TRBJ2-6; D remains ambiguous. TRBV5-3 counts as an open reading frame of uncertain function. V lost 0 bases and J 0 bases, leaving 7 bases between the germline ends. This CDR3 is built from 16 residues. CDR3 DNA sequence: TGTGCCAGAAGCTTGGGGGCCGTCTCTGGGGCCAACGTCCTGACTTTC. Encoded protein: CARSLGAVSGANVLTF.

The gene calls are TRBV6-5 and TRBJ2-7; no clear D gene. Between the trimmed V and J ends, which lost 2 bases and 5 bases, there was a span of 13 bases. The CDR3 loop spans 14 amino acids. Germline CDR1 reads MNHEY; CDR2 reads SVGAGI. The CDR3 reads CASSYTWEADEQYF. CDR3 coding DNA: TGTGCCAGCAGTTACACCTGGGAAGCTGACGAGCAGTACTTC.

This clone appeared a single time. CDR3 sequence reads: CASRPGPDYEQYF. DNA for the CDR3: TGTGCCAGCAGACCCGGACCCGATTACGAGCAGTACTTC. V gene TRBV2 combines with J gene TRBJ2-7; unclear D gene. Trimming cost V 6 bases and J 4 bases, with 13 bases left between them. The CDR3 sequence is 13 residues long. Germline loops: CDR1 SNHLY, CDR2 FYNNEI.

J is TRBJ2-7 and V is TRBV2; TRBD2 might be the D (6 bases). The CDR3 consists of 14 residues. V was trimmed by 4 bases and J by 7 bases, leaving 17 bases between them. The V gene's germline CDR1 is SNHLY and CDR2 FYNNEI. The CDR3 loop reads CASSGDGGFREQYF. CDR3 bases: TGTGCCAGCAGTGGGGACGGGGGTTTTAGGGAGCAGTACTTC.

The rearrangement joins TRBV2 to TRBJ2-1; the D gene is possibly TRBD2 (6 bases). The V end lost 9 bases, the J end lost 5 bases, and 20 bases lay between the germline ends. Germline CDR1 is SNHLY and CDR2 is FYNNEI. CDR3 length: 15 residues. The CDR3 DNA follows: TGTGCCAGTACCCTCGGACGGGAGAACGACAATGAGCAGTTCTTC. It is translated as CASTLGRENDNEQFF.

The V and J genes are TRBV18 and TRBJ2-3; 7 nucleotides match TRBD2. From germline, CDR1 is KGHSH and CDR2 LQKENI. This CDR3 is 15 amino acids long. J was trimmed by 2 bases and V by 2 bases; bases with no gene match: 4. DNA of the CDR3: TGTGCCAGCTCACCATCAAGCGGGAACACAGATACGCAGTATTTT. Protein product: CASSPSSGNTDTQYF.

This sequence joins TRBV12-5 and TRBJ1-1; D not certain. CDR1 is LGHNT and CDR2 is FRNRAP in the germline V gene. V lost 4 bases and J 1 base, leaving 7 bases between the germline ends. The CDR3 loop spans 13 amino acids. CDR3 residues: CASGSPWNTEAFF. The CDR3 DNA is TGTGCTAGTGGTTCGCCTTGGAACACTGAAGCTTTCTTT.

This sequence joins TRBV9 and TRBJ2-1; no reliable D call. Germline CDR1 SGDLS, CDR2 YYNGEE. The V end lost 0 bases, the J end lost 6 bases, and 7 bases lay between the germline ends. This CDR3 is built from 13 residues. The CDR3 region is CASSVAGSNEQFF. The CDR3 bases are TGTGCCAGCAGCGTAGCGGGCAGCAATGAGCAGTTCTTC.

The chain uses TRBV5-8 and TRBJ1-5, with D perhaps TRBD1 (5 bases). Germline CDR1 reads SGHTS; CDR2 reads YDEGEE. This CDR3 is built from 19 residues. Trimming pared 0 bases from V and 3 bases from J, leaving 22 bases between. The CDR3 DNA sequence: TGTGCCAGCAGCTTGGAGGCGCTAACTGGGGCATCCGACAATCAGCCCCAGCATTTT. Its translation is CASSLEALTGASDNQPQHF.

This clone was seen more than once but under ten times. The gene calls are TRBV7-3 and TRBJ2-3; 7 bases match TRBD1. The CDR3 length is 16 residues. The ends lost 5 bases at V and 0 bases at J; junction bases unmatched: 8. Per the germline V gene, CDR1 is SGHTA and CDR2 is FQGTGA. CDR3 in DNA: TGTGCCAGCAGCCCGGGACAGTACCCTAGCACAGATACGCAGTATTTT. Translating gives CASSPGQYPSTDTQYF. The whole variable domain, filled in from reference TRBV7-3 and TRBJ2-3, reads GAGVSQTPSNKVTEKGKYVELRCDPISGHTALYWYRQSLGQGPEFLIYFQGTGAADDSGLPNDRFFAVRPEGSVSTLKIQRTERGDSAVYLCASSPGQYPSTDTQYFGPGTRLTVL.

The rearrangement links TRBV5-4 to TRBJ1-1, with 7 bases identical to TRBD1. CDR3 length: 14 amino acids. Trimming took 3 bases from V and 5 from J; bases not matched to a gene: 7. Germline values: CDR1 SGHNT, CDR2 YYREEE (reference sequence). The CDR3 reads CASSSGDRKTEAFF. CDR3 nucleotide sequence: TGTGCCAGCAGCTCCGGGGACAGAAAAACTGAAGCTTTCTTT.

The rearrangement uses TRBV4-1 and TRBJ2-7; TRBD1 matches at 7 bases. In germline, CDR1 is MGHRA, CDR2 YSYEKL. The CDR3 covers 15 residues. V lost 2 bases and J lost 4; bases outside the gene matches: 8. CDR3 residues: CASSQPGQRDYEQYF. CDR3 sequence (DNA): TGCGCCAGCAGCCAACCGGGACAGCGAGATTACGAGCAGTACTTC.

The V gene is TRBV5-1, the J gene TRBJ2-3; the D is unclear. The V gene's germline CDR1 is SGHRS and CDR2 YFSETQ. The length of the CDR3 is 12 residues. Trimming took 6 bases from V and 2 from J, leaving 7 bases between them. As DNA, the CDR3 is TGCGCCAGCACGGCTAACACAGATACGCAGTATTTT. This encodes CASTANTDTQYF.

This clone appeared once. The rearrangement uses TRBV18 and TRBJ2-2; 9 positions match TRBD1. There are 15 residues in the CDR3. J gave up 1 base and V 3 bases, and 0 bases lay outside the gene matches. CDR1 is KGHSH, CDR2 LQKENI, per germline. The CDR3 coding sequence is TGTGCCAGCTCACCGGGACAGGGGAACACCGGGGAGCTGTTTTTT. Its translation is CASSPGQGNTGELFF.

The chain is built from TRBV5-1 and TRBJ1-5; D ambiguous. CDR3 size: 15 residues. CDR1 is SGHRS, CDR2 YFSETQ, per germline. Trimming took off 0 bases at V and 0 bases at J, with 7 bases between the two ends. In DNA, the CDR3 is TGCGCCAGCAGCTTGGCTGGGGATAGCAATCAGCCCCAGCATTTT. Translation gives CASSLAGDSNQPQHF.

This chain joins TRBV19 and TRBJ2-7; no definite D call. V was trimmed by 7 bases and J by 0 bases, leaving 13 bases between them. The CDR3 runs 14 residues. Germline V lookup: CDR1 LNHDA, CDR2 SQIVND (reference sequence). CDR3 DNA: TGTGCCAGTAAGATCAGGTCTATCTCCTACGAGCAGTACTTC. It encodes CASKIRSISYEQYF.

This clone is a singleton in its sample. The CDR3, as DNA: TGCAGCGTAGGGTCAGGGGTCGGAACTGAAGCTTTCTTT. Its protein product is CSVGSGVGTEAFF. V gene TRBV29-1 combines with J gene TRBJ1-1; maybe TRBD1 (6 bases). Germline assignment: CDR1 SQVTM and CDR2 ANQGSEA. This CDR3 has 13 residues. Trimming shortened V by 6 bases and J by 5 bases, and 16 bases separated the two germline ends.

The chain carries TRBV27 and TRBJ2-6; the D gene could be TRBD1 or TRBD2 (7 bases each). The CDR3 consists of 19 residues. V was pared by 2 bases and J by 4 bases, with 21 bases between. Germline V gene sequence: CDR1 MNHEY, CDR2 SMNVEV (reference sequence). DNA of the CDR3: TGTGCCAGCAGTTTAAACGCATGGGAGGGGGCATTGGGGGCCAACGTCCTGACTTTC. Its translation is CASSLNAWEGALGANVLTF. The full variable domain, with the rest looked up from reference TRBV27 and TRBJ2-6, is EAQVTQNPRYLITVTGKKLTVTCSQNMNHEYMSWYRQDPGLGLRQIYYSMNVEVTDKGDVPEGYKVSRKEKRNFPLILESPSPNQTSLYFCASSLNAWEGALGANVLTFGAGSRLTVL.